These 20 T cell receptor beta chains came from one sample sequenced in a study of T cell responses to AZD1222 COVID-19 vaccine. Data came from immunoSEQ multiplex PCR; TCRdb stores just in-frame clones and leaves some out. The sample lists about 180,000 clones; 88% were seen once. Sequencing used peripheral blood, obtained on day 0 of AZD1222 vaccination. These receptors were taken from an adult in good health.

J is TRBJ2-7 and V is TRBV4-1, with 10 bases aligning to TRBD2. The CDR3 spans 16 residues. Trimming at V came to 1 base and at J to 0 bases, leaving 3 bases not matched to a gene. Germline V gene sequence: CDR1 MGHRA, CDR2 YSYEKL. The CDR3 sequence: CASSQGGLASSYEQYF. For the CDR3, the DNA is TGCGCCAGCAGCCAAGGGGGACTAGCGAGCTCCTACGAGCAGTACTTC.

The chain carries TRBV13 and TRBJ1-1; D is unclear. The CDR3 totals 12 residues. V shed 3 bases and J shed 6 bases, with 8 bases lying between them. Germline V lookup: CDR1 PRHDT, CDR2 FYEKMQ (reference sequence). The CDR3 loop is CASSFDRSEAFF. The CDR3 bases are TGTGCCAGCAGCTTCGATCGGTCTGAAGCTTTCTTT.

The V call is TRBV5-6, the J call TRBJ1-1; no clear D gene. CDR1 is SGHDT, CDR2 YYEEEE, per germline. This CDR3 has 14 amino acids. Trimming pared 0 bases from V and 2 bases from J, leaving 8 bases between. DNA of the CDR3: TGTGCCAGCAGCTTGGCCCCCTCCAACACTGAAGCTTTCTTT. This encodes CASSLAPSNTEAFF.

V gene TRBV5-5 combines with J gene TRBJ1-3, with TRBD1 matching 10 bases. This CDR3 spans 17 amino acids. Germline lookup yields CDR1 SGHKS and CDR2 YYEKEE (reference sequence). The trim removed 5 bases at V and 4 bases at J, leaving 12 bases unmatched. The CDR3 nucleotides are TGTGCCAGCAGACCACAACCGGGACAGGGGAGAGGAAACACCATATATTTT. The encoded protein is CASRPQPGQGRGNTIYF. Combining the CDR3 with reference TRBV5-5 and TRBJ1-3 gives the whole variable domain DAGVTQSPTHLIKTRGQQVTLRCSPISGHKSVSWYQQVLGQGPQFIFQYYEKEERGRGNFPDRFSARQFPNYSSELNVNALLLGDSALYLCASRPQPGQGRGNTIYFGEGSWLTVV.

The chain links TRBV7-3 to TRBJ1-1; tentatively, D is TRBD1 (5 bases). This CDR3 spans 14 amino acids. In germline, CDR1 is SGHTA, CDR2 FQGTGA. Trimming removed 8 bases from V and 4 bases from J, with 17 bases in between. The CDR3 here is CASALGAGGTEAFF. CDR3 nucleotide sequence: TGTGCCAGCGCCCTCGGAGCGGGGGGCACTGAAGCTTTCTTT.

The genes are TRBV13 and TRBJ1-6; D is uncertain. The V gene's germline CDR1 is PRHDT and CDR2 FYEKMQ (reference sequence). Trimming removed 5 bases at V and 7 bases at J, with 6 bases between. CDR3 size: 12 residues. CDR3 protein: CASSRRNSPLHF. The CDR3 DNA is TGTGCCAGCAGCCGAAGGAATTCACCCCTCCACTTT.

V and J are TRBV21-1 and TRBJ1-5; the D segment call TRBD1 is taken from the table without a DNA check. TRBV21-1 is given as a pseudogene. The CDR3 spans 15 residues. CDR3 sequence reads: CASSKETGEHQPQHF. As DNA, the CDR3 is TGTGCCAGCAGCAAAGAGACAGGGGAGCATCAGCCCCAGCATTTT.

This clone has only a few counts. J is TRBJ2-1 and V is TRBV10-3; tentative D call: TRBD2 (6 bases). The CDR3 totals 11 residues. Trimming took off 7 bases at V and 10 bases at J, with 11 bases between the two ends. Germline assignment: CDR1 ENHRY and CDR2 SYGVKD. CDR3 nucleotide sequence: TGTGCCATCATGACTAGAGGGGAGCAGTTCTTC. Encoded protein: CAIMTRGEQFF.

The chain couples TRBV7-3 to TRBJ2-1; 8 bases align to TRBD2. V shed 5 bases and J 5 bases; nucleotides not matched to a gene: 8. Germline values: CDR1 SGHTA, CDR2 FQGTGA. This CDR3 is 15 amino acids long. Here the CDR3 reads CASSTFGGVNNEQFF. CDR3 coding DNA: TGTGCCAGCAGCACCTTCGGGGGGGTCAACAATGAGCAGTTCTTC.

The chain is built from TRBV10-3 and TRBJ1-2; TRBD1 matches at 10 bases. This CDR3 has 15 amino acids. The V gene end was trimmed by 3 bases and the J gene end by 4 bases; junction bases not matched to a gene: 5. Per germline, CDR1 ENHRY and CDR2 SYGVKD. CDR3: CAISDDRGLFYGYTF. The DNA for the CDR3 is TGTGCCATCAGTGATGACAGGGGGCTATTCTATGGCTACACCTTC.

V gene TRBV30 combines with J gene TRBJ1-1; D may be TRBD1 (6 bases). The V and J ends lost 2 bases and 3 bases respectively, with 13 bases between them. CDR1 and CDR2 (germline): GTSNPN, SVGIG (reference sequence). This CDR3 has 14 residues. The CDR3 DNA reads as TGTGCCTGGAGTACTTTGGGGGCGGACACTGAAGCTTTCTTT. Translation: CAWSTLGADTEAFF.

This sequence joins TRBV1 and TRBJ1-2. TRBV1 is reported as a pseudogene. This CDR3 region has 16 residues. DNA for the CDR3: TGCACCAGCAGCCAACTCGGCCCCCAGGGGGGGGGTGGCTACACCTTC. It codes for CTSSQLGPQGGGGYTF.

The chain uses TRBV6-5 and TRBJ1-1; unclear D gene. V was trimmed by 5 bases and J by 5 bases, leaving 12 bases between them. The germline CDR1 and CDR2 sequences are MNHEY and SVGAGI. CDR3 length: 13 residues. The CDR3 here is CASSRPHKTEAFF. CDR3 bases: TGTGCCAGCAGTCGCCCCCATAAGACTGAAGCTTTCTTT.

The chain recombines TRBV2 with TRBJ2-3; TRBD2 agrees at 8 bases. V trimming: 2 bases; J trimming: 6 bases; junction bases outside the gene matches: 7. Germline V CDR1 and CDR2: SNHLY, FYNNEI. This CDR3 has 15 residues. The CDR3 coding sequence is TGTGCCAGCAGTGAACCCGGGGGGGCAGGGGATACGCAGTATTTT. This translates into CASSEPGGAGDTQYF.

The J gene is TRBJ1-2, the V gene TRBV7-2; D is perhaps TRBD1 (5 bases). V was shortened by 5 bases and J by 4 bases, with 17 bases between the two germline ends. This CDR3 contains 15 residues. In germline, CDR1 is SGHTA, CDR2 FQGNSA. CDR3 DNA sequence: TGTGCCAGCAGCCAACGGGAGGGGAGGAGCTATGGCTACACCTTC. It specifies CASSQREGRSYGYTF. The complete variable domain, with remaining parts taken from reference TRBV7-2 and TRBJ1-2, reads GAGVSQSPSNKVTEKGKDVELRCDPISGHTALYWYRQSLGQGLEFLIYFQGNSAPDKSGLPSDRFSAERTGGSVSTLTIQRTQQEDSAVYLCASSQREGRSYGYTFGSGTRLTVV.

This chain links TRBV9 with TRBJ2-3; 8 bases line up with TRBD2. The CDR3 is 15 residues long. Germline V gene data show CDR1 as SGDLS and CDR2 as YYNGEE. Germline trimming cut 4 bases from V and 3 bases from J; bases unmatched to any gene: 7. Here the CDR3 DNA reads TGTGCCAGCAGCCCTATTAGCGGGGTGACAGATACGCAGTATTTT. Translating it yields CASSPISGVTDTQYF.

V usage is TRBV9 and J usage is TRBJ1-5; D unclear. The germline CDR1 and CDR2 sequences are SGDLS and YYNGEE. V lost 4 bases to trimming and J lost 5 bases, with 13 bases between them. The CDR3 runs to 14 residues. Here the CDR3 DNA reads TGTGCCAGCAGCAAGGACCCGAGGGATCAGCCCCAGCATTTT. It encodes CASSKDPRDQPQHF. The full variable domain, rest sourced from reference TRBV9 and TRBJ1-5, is DSGVTQTPKHLITATGQRVTLRCSPRSGDLSVYWYQQSLDQGLQFLIQYYNGEERAKGNILERFSAQQFPDLHSELNLSSLELGDSALYFCASSKDPRDQPQHFGDGTRLSIL.

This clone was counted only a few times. CDR3 bases: TGTGCCACCACCGACAGGGTTAACTATGGCTACACCTTC. It codes for CATTDRVNYGYTF. This chain joins TRBV19 and TRBJ1-2; 7 bases fit TRBD1. The germline CDR1 and CDR2 sequences are LNHDA and SQIVND (reference sequence). Losses at the gene ends were 10 bases for V and 1 base for J; bases not matched to a gene: 6. There are 13 residues in the CDR3.

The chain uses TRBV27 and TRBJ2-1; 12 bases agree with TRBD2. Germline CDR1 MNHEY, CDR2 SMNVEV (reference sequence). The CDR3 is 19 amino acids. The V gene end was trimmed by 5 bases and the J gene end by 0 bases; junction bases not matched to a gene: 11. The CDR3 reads CASSPRLAGASSSYNEQFF. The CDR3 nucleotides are TGTGCCAGCAGTCCCCGACTAGCGGGGGCCAGTAGCTCCTACAATGAGCAGTTCTTC.

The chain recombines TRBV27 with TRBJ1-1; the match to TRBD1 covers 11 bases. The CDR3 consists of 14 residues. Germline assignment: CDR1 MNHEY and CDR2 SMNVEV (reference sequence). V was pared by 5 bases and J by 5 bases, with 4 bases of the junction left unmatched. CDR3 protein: CASSKGTGGTEAFF. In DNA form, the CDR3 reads TGTGCCAGCAGTAAAGGGACAGGGGGGACTGAAGCTTTCTTT.